This TCR beta chain originates from a study of cytomegalovirus exposure and HLA in healthy donors. PCR amplification relied on 60 Vbeta primers (plus 13 Jbeta primers). Using immunoSEQ multiplex PCR, the repertoire was profiled, and TCRdb retains in-frame clones only, with some absent. The sample shows about 40,000 clones, approximately 86% of them seen only once. Deletions cut 8 bases from V and 3 bases from J, with 14 bases between. CDR3 length: 14 residues. Looked up from germline, CDR1 is MDHEN and CDR2 is SYDVKM. The rearrangement links TRBV28 to TRBJ1-3; no clear D gene. This receptor was identified in a woman aged 18-29 years in good health and CMV-seropositive. Sequencing was done on a sample of PBMCs. The CDR3 protein is CASVPWGGGNTIYF. DNA for the CDR3: TGTGCCAGCGTACCCTGGGGAGGTGGAAACACCATATATTTT.